The TCR beta chain described here comes from a study of blood T cell repertoires in COVID-19. For the study at large: T cells, B-cell-depleted T cells, or PBMCs provided the cDNA or gDNA that served as material.

Trimming took off 1 base at V and 3 bases at J, with 6 bases between the two ends. The CDR3 is 13 amino acids. The germline gives CDR1 SGHVS, CDR2 FQNEAQ. The Seattle patients, enrolled during active infection, were followed longitudinally. Authors' methods: From reference gene primer amplification, estimates of nucleated cell counts were derived. Clones were sequenced by immunoSEQ multiplex PCR, and TCRdb holds only the in-frame ones, with some missing. V and J calls and clone size are given by that table; D and trimming were obtained from the DNA. The sample consists of approximately 290,000 clones, about nine tenths of them appearing once.

The sequencing input was peripheral blood. The chain uses TRBV7-8 and TRBJ1-2; D gene unclear. This TCR came from a woman younger than 45 with COVID-19, enrolled during active disease. The CDR3 region is CASSLEQHYGYTF. CDR3 nucleotides: TGTGCCAGCAGCTTAGAACAGCACTATGGCTACACCTTC.